This is a list of T cell receptor beta chains from one sample in a study of beta chain features in type 1 diabetes. TCRdb's copy holds only in-frame clones and misses some; the assay was immunoSEQ multiplex PCR. The table shows 900,000 or so clones, with 15% to 20% occurring only once. The material sequenced was naive CD4+ T cells from blood. Receptor source: a woman between 18 and 30 years old in good health. The CDR3 runs from the conserved cysteine through the conserved F or W. Each record gives: J gene, V gene, D gene, clone size, CDR3 protein, CDR3 DNA. D genes are given only for firm matches. Some rows mark clone size as missing; the rest say once, few, many or name a class of expanded clone.

J gene: TRBJ2-5
V gene: TRBV7-2
D gene: NA
clone size: few
CDR3 protein: CASSLAIQETQYF
CDR3 DNA: TGTGCCAGCAGCTTAGCGATACAAGAGACCCAGTACTTC

J gene: TRBJ1-1
V gene: TRBV6-6
D gene: NA
clone size: few
CDR3 protein: CASIREELNTEAFF
CDR3 DNA: TGTGCCAGCATTCGGGAGGAGTTGAACACTGAAGCTTTCTTT

J gene: TRBJ2-5
V gene: TRBV6-6
D gene: NA
clone size: few
CDR3 protein: CASSYSIGGEETQYF
CDR3 DNA: TGTGCCAGCAGTTACTCGATAGGCGGGGAAGAGACCCAGTACTTC

J gene: TRBJ2-3
V gene: TRBV25-1
D gene: NA
clone size: few
CDR3 protein: CASSEYRLTTQYF
CDR3 DNA: TGTGCCAGCAGTGAATATAGGCTAACTACGCAGTATTTT

J gene: TRBJ1-2
V gene: TRBV29-1
D gene: TRBD1
clone size: few
CDR3 protein: CSVRGGDRVLGNYGYTF
CDR3 DNA: TGCAGCGTCCGCGGAGGGGACAGGGTTTTGGGTAACTATGGCTACACCTTC

J gene: TRBJ2-1
V gene: TRBV20-1
D gene: NA
clone size: few
CDR3 protein: CSARAYYEQFF
CDR3 DNA: TGCAGTGCTAGGGCCTATTATGAGCAGTTCTTC

J gene: TRBJ2-1
V gene: TRBV15
D gene: TRBD1
clone size: NA
CDR3 protein: CATSRARGQGYNEQFF
CDR3 DNA: TGTGCCACCAGCAGAGCGAGGGGACAGGGGTACAATGAGCAGTTCTTC

J gene: TRBJ1-4
V gene: TRBV9
D gene: TRBD1
clone size: NA
CDR3 protein: CASSVARDRDRGREKLFF
CDR3 DNA: TGTGCCAGCAGCGTAGCTCGGGACCGGGACAGGGGGCGTGAAAAACTGTTTTTT

J gene: TRBJ2-2
V gene: TRBV29-1
D gene: NA
clone size: NA
CDR3 protein: CSVAPAGELFF
CDR3 DNA: TGCAGCGTTGCCCCCGCCGGGGAGCTGTTTTTT

J gene: TRBJ2-1
V gene: TRBV5-1
D gene: NA
clone size: NA
CDR3 protein: CASSLGQSSYNEQFF
CDR3 DNA: TGCGCCAGCAGCTTAGGACAAAGCTCCTACAATGAGCAGTTCTTC

J gene: TRBJ1-2
V gene: TRBV5-1
D gene: TRBD1
clone size: NA
CDR3 protein: CASRHRGGYYGYTF
CDR3 DNA: TGCGCCAGCAGACACAGGGGAGGCTACTATGGCTACACCTTC

J gene: TRBJ2-7
V gene: TRBV28
D gene: TRBD2
clone size: few
CDR3 protein: CASGRGGVWKEQYF
CDR3 DNA: TGTGCCAGCGGCCGGGGGGGAGTGTGGAAAGAGCAGTACTTC

J gene: TRBJ2-1
V gene: TRBV5-1
D gene: NA
clone size: NA
CDR3 protein: CASSFVGGNEQFF
CDR3 DNA: TGCGCCAGCAGCTTCGTGGGTGGGAATGAGCAGTTCTTC

J gene: TRBJ2-7
V gene: TRBV6-6
D gene: NA
clone size: NA
CDR3 protein: CASSYAGFYEQYF
CDR3 DNA: TGTGCCAGCAGTTACGCAGGGTTCTACGAGCAGTACTTC

J gene: TRBJ2-7
V gene: TRBV5-4
D gene: TRBD2
clone size: NA
CDR3 protein: CASSLVSGATFAYEQYF
CDR3 DNA: TGTGCCAGCAGCTTGGTTAGCGGGGCTACCTTCGCCTACGAGCAGTACTTC

J gene: TRBJ1-1
V gene: TRBV11-2
D gene: NA
clone size: few
CDR3 protein: CASSSTGTANTEAFF
CDR3 DNA: TGTGCCAGCAGCTCCACTGGCACTGCGAACACTGAAGCTTTCTTT

J gene: TRBJ2-2
V gene: TRBV7-2
D gene: NA
clone size: NA
CDR3 protein: CASSLITSGELFF
CDR3 DNA: TGTGCCAGCAGCTTAATCACCTCGGGGGAGCTGTTTTTT

J gene: TRBJ2-2
V gene: TRBV6-6
D gene: NA
clone size: NA
CDR3 protein: CASRNQGTGELFF
CDR3 DNA: TGTGCCAGCAGGAACCAGGGGACCGGGGAGCTGTTTTTT

J gene: TRBJ2-1
V gene: TRBV28
D gene: NA
clone size: few
CDR3 protein: CASSLGTSLRSFF
CDR3 DNA: TGTGCCAGCAGTTTGGGTACTAGTCTAAGGTCGTTCTTC

J gene: TRBJ2-1
V gene: TRBV15
D gene: TRBD2
clone size: few
CDR3 protein: CATGTSGSNEQFF
CDR3 DNA: TGTGCCACCGGGACTAGCGGGAGTAATGAGCAGTTCTTC

J gene: TRBJ2-7
V gene: TRBV18
D gene: NA
clone size: few
CDR3 protein: CASSGGGAYEQYF
CDR3 DNA: TGTGCCAGCTCGGGGGGAGGTGCCTACGAGCAGTACTTC

J gene: TRBJ2-3
V gene: TRBV6-1
D gene: TRBD1
clone size: NA
CDR3 protein: CASSAQGFTQYF
CDR3 DNA: TGTGCCAGCAGTGCACAGGGGTTTACGCAGTATTTT

J gene: TRBJ1-4
V gene: TRBV29-1
D gene: NA
clone size: NA
CDR3 protein: CSVGLTGGLEKLFF
CDR3 DNA: TGCAGCGTTGGGCTGACCGGTGGACTTGAAAAACTGTTTTTT

J gene: TRBJ1-2
V gene: TRBV28
D gene: NA
clone size: NA
CDR3 protein: CASSLRDGNYGYTF
CDR3 DNA: TGTGCCAGCAGTTTAAGGGACGGTAACTATGGCTACACCTTC

J gene: TRBJ2-5
V gene: TRBV6-5
D gene: NA
clone size: few
CDR3 protein: CASSYAESRRGETQYF
CDR3 DNA: TGTGCCAGCAGTTACGCAGAGTCGCGTCGTGGAGAGACCCAGTACTTC

J gene: TRBJ2-1
V gene: TRBV4-3
D gene: NA
clone size: NA
CDR3 protein: CASSQDVYNEQFF
CDR3 DNA: TGCGCCAGCAGCCAAGATGTCTACAATGAGCAGTTCTTC

J gene: TRBJ1-5
V gene: TRBV6-5
D gene: TRBD1
clone size: NA
CDR3 protein: CASRGTANQPQHF
CDR3 DNA: TGTGCCAGCAGGGGGACAGCGAATCAGCCCCAGCATTTT

J gene: TRBJ2-7
V gene: TRBV6-5
D gene: NA
clone size: NA
CDR3 protein: CASSPYLLSSYEQYF
CDR3 DNA: TGTGCCAGCAGTCCCTACCTCCTTAGCTCCTACGAGCAGTACTTC

J gene: TRBJ2-2
V gene: TRBV28
D gene: NA
clone size: few
CDR3 protein: CASSFITNTGELFF
CDR3 DNA: TGTGCCAGCAGTTTTATAACTAACACCGGGGAGCTGTTTTTT

J gene: TRBJ2-7
V gene: TRBV20-1
D gene: NA
clone size: few
CDR3 protein: CSASPTYEQYF
CDR3 DNA: TGCAGTGCTAGCCCCACCTACGAGCAGTACTTC

J gene: TRBJ2-7
V gene: TRBV28
D gene: NA
clone size: few
CDR3 protein: CASSLFQGPDPYEQYF
CDR3 DNA: TGTGCCAGCAGTTTATTTCAGGGTCCGGATCCCTACGAGCAGTACTTC

J gene: TRBJ1-6
V gene: TRBV2
D gene: NA
clone size: NA
CDR3 protein: CASSSLAGDNSPLHF
CDR3 DNA: TGTGCCAGCAGCTCGCTCGCCGGGGATAATTCACCCCTCCACTTT

J gene: TRBJ1-2
V gene: TRBV29-1
D gene: NA
clone size: NA
CDR3 protein: CSVKGGGGGYTF
CDR3 DNA: TGCAGCGTTAAAGGGGGGGGCGGTGGCTACACCTTC

J gene: TRBJ2-5
V gene: TRBV21-1
D gene: NA
clone size: few
CDR3 protein: CASSKVGTSGSKTQYF
CDR3 DNA: TGTGCCAGCAGCAAAGTAGGGACTAGCGGGAGTAAGACCCAGTACTTC

J gene: TRBJ2-1
V gene: TRBV29-1
D gene: NA
clone size: NA
CDR3 protein: CSVVQGGRYNEQFF
CDR3 DNA: TGCAGCGTTGTTCAAGGGGGGAGGTACAATGAGCAGTTCTTC

J gene: TRBJ2-5
V gene: TRBV5-4
D gene: NA
clone size: NA
CDR3 protein: CASSLGGGLLQETQYF
CDR3 DNA: TGTGCCAGCAGCTTGGGAGGGGGATTGTTACAAGAGACCCAGTACTTC

J gene: TRBJ2-7
V gene: TRBV6-6
D gene: TRBD2
clone size: NA
CDR3 protein: CASIAGTSYEQYF
CDR3 DNA: TGTGCCAGCATAGCGGGTACCTCCTACGAGCAGTACTTC

J gene: TRBJ2-7
V gene: TRBV4-3
D gene: NA
clone size: NA
CDR3 protein: CASSQDPVRIDYSYEQYF
CDR3 DNA: TGCGCCAGCAGCCAAGATCCGGTGCGGATTGATTACTCCTACGAGCAGTACTTC

J gene: TRBJ2-2
V gene: TRBV5-1
D gene: NA
clone size: NA
CDR3 protein: CACSLYASAGTGELFF
CDR3 DNA: TGCGCCTGCAGCTTGTATGCGTCAGCAGGCACCGGGGAGCTGTTTTTT

J gene: TRBJ2-1
V gene: TRBV19
D gene: TRBD1
clone size: NA
CDR3 protein: CASSPGTGSSYNEQFF
CDR3 DNA: TGTGCCAGTAGCCCTGGGACAGGGAGCTCCTACAATGAGCAGTTCTTC

J gene: TRBJ2-2
V gene: TRBV11-2
D gene: NA
clone size: few
CDR3 protein: CASSPLGLWTGELFF
CDR3 DNA: TGTGCCAGCAGCCCCCTCGGGCTTTGGACCGGGGAGCTGTTTTTT

J gene: TRBJ2-3
V gene: TRBV14
D gene: NA
clone size: few
CDR3 protein: CASSPPGRSTDTQYF
CDR3 DNA: TGTGCCAGCAGCCCCCCGGGACGTAGCACAGATACGCAGTATTTT

J gene: TRBJ2-3
V gene: TRBV11-2
D gene: TRBD2
clone size: few
CDR3 protein: CASKSGTSGRIGDTQYF
CDR3 DNA: TGTGCCAGCAAGTCCGGGACTAGCGGGAGAATAGGGGATACGCAGTATTTT

J gene: TRBJ1-2
V gene: TRBV10-3
D gene: NA
clone size: NA
CDR3 protein: CAIRRDLSSDGYTF
CDR3 DNA: TGTGCCATCAGGAGGGACCTCTCCTCGGATGGCTACACCTTC

J gene: TRBJ2-7
V gene: TRBV28
D gene: TRBD1
clone size: few
CDR3 protein: CASSPPGQVYEQYF
CDR3 DNA: TGTGCCAGCAGCCCTCCGGGACAGGTCTACGAGCAGTACTTC

J gene: TRBJ1-2
V gene: TRBV7-9
D gene: NA
clone size: few
CDR3 protein: CASSVTEYGYTF
CDR3 DNA: TGTGCCAGCAGCGTTACAGAATATGGCTACACCTTC

J gene: TRBJ2-2
V gene: TRBV19
D gene: NA
clone size: NA
CDR3 protein: CASSIAGATGELFF
CDR3 DNA: TGTGCCAGTAGTATAGCCGGGGCGACCGGGGAGCTGTTTTTT

J gene: TRBJ1-2
V gene: TRBV6-6
D gene: TRBD1
clone size: NA
CDR3 protein: CASSRTGGAGIYGYTF
CDR3 DNA: TGTGCCAGCAGCAGAACAGGGGGCGCAGGTATCTATGGCTACACCTTC

J gene: TRBJ2-7
V gene: TRBV19
D gene: NA
clone size: NA
CDR3 protein: CASSPAGTPTYEQYF
CDR3 DNA: TGTGCCAGTAGTCCCGCCGGGACACCTACCTACGAGCAGTACTTC

J gene: TRBJ2-5
V gene: TRBV19
D gene: NA
clone size: NA
CDR3 protein: CASSMSLQETQYF
CDR3 DNA: TGTGCCAGTAGTATGTCCCTGCAAGAGACCCAGTACTTC

J gene: TRBJ2-7
V gene: TRBV6-6
D gene: TRBD1
clone size: few
CDR3 protein: CASTRDRVNYEQYF
CDR3 DNA: TGTGCCAGCACGAGGGACAGGGTGAACTACGAGCAGTACTTC

J gene: TRBJ2-3
V gene: TRBV7-3
D gene: NA
clone size: few
CDR3 protein: CASSSQSTDTQYF
CDR3 DNA: TGTGCCAGCAGCTCCCAGAGCACAGATACGCAGTATTTT

J gene: TRBJ2-2
V gene: TRBV7-8
D gene: NA
clone size: NA
CDR3 protein: CASSLALDVGAIAGELFF
CDR3 DNA: TGTGCCAGCAGCTTAGCGCTAGACGTCGGCGCTATAGCCGGGGAGCTGTTTTTT